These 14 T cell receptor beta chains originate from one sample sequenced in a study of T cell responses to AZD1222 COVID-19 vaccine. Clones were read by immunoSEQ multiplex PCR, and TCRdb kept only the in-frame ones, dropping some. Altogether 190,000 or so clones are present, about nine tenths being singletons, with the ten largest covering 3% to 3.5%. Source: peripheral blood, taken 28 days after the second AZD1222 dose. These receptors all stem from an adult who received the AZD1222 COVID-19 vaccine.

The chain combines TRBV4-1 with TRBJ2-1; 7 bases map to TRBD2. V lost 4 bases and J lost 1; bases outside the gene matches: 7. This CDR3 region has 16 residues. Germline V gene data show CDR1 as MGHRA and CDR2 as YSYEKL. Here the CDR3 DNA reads TGCGCCAGCAGCCCCCCGCCGGGACTATCCTACAATGAGCAGTTCTTC. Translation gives CASSPPPGLSYNEQFF.

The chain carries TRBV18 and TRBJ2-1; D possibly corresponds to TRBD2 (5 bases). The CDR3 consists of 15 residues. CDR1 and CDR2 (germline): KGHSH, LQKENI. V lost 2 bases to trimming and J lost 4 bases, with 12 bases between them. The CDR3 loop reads CASSPRTERYNEQFF. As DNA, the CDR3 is TGTGCCAGCTCACCAAGGACGGAGCGGTACAATGAGCAGTTCTTC.

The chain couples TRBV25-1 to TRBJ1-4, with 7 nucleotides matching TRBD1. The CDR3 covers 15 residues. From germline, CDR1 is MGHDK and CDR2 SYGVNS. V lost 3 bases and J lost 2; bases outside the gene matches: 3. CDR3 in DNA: TGTGCCAGCAGTGACCCACAGGGGACTAATGAAAAACTGTTTTTT. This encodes CASSDPQGTNEKLFF. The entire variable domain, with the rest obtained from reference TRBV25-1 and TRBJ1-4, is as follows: EADIYQTPRYLVIGTGKKITLECSQTMGHDKMYWYQQDPGMELHLIHYSYGVNSTEKGDLSSESTVSRIRTEHFPLTLESARPSHTSQYLCASSDPQGTNEKLFFGSGTQLSVL.

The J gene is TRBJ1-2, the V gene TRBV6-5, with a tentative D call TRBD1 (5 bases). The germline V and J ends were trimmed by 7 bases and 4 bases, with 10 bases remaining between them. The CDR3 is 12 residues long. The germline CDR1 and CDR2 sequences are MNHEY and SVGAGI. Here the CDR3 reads CASIAGFYGYTF. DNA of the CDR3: TGTGCCAGCATAGCAGGGTTCTATGGCTACACCTTC.

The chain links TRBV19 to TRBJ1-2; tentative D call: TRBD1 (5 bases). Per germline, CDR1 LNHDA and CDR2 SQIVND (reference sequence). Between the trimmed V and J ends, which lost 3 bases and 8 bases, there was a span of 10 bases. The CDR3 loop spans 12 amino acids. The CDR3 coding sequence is TGTGCCAGTAGTATTTTAGGGACCGGCTACACCTTC. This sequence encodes CASSILGTGYTF.

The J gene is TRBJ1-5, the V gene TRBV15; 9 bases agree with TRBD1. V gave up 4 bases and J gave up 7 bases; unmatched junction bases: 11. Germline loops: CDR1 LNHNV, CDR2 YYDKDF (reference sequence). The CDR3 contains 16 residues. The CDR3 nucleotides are TGTGCCACCAGCACTTTTGGGAGACAGGGGGGCCAGCCCCAGCATTTT. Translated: CATSTFGRQGGQPQHF.

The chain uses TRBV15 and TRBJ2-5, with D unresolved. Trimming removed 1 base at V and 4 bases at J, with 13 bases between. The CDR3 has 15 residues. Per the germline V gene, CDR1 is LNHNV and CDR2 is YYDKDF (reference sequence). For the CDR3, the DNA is TGTGCCACCAGCAGAGTTGACCGACCTCTAGAGACCCAGTACTTC. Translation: CATSRVDRPLETQYF.

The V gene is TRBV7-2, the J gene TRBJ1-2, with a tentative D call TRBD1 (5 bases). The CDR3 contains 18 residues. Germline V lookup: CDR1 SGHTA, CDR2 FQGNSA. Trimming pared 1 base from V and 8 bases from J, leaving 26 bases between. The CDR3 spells CASSLVYSGRVVFRGYTF. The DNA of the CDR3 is TGTGCCAGCAGCTTAGTTTACTCGGGCAGGGTAGTTTTCAGAGGCTACACCTTC.

The CDR3 sequence: CASSLWGQGTYEQYF. The CDR3, as DNA: TGTGCCAGCAGTTTATGGGGACAGGGGACCTACGAGCAGTACTTC. The chain carries TRBV28 and TRBJ2-7; 10 nucleotides align to TRBD1. Germline trimming cut 0 bases from V and 2 bases from J; bases unmatched to any gene: 1. The CDR3 consists of 15 residues. CDR1 and CDR2 from the germline V gene are MDHEN and SYDVKM.

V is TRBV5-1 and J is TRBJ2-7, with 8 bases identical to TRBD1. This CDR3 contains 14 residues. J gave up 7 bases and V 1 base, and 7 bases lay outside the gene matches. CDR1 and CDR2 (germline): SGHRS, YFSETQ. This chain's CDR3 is CASSLLTGVREQYF. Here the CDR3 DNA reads TGCGCCAGCAGCTTGCTGACAGGGGTGAGGGAGCAGTACTTC. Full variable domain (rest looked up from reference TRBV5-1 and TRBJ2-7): KAGVTQTPRYLIKTRGQQVTLSCSPISGHRSVSWYQQTPGQGLQFLFEYFSETQRNKGNFPGRFSGRQFSNSRSEMNVSTLELGDSALYLCASSLLTGVREQYFGPGTRLTVT.

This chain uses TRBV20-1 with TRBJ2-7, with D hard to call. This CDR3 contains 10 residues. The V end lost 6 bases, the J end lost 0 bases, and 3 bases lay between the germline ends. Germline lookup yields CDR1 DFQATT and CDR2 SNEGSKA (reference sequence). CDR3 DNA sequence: TGCAGTGCACTCTCCTACGAGCAGTACTTC. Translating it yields CSALSYEQYF.

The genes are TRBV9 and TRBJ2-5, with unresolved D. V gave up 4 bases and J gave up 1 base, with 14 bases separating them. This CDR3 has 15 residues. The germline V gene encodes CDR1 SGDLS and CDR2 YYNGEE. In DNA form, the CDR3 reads TGTGCCAGCAGCCCTCGAACTTATCCCCAAGAGACCCAGTACTTC. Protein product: CASSPRTYPQETQYF.

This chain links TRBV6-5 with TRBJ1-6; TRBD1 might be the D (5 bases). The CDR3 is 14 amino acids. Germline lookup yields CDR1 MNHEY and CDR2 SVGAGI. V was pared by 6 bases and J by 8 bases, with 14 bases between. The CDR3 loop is CASSSSPRDSPLHF. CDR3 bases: TGTGCCAGCAGCTCCAGTCCCAGGGATTCACCCCTCCACTTT.

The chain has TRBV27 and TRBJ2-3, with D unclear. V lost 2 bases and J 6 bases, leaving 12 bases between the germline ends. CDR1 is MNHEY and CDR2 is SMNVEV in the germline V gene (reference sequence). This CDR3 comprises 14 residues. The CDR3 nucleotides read TGTGCCAGCAGTTTAACGGTAGGCTACGATACGCAGTATTTT. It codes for CASSLTVGYDTQYF.